This TCR beta chain emerged from a study of PD-L1 blockade in urothelial cancer. This CDR3 contains 16 residues. V was shortened by 8 bases and J by 0 bases, with 18 bases between the two germline ends. Germline V gene lookup returns CDR1 SNHLY and CDR2 FYNNEI. Stated time point: peripheral blood 6 weeks after treatment start. Sequenced by immunoSEQ multiplex PCR; TCRdb stores in-frame clones only, minus some. The sample lists 50,000 to 55,000 clones, around nine tenths occurring once. The V gene is TRBV2, the J gene TRBJ2-3; D is perhaps TRBD1 (8 bases). The sequence was obtained from a man aged 55 to 70 with urothelial cancer. The specimen comprised PBMCs, sampled around atezolizumab (anti-PD-L1) treatment. This chain's CDR3 is CASDRGRDYSTDTQYF. The CDR3 bases are TGTGCCAGCGACAGGGGTAGGGACTATAGCACAGATACGCAGTATTTT.